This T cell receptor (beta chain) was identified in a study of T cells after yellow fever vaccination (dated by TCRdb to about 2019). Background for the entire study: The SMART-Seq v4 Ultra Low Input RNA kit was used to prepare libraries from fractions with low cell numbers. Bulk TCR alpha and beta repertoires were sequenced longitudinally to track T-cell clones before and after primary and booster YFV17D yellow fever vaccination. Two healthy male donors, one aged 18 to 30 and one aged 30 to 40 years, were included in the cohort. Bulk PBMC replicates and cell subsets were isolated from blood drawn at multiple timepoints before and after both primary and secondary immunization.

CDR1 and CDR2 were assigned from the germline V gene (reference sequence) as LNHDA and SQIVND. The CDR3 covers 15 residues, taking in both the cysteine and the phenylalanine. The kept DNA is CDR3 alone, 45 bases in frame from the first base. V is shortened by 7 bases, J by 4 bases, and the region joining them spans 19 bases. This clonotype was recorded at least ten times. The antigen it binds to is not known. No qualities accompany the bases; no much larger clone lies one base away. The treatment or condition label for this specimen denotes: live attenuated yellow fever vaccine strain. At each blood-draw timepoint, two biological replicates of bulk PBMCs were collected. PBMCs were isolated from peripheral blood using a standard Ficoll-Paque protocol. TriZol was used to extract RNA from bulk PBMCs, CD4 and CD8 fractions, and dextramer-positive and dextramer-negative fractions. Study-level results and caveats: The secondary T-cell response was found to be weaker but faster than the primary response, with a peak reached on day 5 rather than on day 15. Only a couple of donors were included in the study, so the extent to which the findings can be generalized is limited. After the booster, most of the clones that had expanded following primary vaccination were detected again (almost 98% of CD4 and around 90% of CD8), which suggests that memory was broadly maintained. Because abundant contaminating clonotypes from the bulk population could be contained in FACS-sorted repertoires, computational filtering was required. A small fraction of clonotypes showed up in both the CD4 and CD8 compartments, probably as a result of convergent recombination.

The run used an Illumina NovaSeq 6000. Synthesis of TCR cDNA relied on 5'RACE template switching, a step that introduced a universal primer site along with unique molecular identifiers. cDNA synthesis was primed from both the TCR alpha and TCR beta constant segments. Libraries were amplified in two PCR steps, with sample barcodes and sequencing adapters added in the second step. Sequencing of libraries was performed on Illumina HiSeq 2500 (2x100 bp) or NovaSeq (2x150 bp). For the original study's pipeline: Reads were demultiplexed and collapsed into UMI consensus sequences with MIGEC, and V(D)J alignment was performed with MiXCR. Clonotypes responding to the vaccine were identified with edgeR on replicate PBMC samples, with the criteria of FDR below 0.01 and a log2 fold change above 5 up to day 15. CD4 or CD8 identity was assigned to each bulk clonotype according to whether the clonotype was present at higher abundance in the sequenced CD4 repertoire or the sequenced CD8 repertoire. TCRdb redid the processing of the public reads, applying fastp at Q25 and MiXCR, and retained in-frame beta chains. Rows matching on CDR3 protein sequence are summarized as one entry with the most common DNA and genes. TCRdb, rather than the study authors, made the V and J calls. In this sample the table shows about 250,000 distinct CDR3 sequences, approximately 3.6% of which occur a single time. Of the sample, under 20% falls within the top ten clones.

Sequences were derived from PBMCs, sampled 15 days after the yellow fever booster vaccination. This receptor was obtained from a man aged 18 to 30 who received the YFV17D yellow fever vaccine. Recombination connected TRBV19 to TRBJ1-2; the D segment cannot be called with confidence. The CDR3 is CASTKIYEATYGYTF. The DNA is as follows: TGTGCCAGTACCAAGATCTACGAGGCTACCTATGGCTACACCTTC.